These 18 T cell receptor beta chains were all obtained from the same sample, sequenced in a study of T cells in Graves' hyperthyroidism and ophthalmopathy. Amplified TCR beta CDR3 regions came from RNA transcripts. First-round RT-PCR of the TCR CDR3 relied on the HTBI primer set. MiXCR, applied by TCRdb to the multiplex PCR reads, yields one record per CDR3 protein. The profile shows 550,000 to 700,000 distinct CDR3 sequences, just over 45% of them singletons. The sequencing sample was made of peripheral blood or thyroid tissue (not recorded which). The receptors stem from an adult woman with Graves' disease, either hyperthyroidism or ophthalmopathy (not recorded which).

Worth noting for this clonotype: The missing conserved phenylalanine or tryptophan at the end of this CDR3 makes a read error likely. The DNA is left out, because the CDR3 cannot be placed on it with certainty; the CDR3 is given as TCRdb lists it. The chain couples TRBV20-1 to TRBJ1-2. Germline assignment: CDR1 DFQATT and CDR2 SNEGSKA (reference sequence). Inclusive of both ends, the CDR3 amounts to 11 amino acids. CDR3: CSARRLASGTY.

This clonotype was seen just once. The DNA of the CDR3 is TGCAGCGTTCCTAGGCTGATAAGCACAGATACGCAGTATTTT. It is translated as CSVPRLISTDTQYF. V and J are TRBV29-1 and TRBJ2-3; D is undetermined. Germline CDR1 and CDR2: SQVTM and ANQGSEA. The CDR3 loop spans 14 amino acids. V was pared by 5 bases and J by 0 bases, with 12 bases between.

This clonotype was seen many times. The chain employs TRBV29-1 and TRBJ1-2, with no clear D. The germline V and J ends were trimmed by 4 bases and 5 bases, with 14 bases remaining between them. The CDR3 is 13 residues long. Per germline, CDR1 SQVTM and CDR2 ANQGSEA. The CDR3 reads CSVGVVSRYGYTF. The CDR3, as DNA: TGCAGCGTTGGAGTGGTTTCGAGGTATGGCTACACCTTC.

This clonotype came up many times. The chain employs TRBV2 and TRBJ2-7; D ambiguous. The CDR3 sequence is 11 residues long. From germline, CDR1 is SNHLY and CDR2 FYNNEI. The germline V and J ends were trimmed by 3 bases and 6 bases, with 6 bases remaining between them. CDR3 residues: CASSEGPEQYF. DNA of the CDR3: TGTGCCAGCAGTGAGGGTCCCGAGCAGTACTTC.

This clonotype was picked up a small number of times. The chain uses TRBV10-1 and TRBJ1-1; unclear D gene. Trimming cost V 3 bases and J 7 bases, with 9 bases left between them. This CDR3 is 12 amino acids long. Germline V gene sequence: CDR1 WNHNN, CDR2 SYGVQD (reference sequence). CDR3 residues: CASSDETNEAFF. Here the CDR3 DNA reads TGCGCCAGCAGTGATGAGACAAATGAAGCTTTCTTT.

This clonotype was found a few times. V and J are TRBV9 and TRBJ2-3, with unresolved D. The CDR3 totals 15 residues. V lost 0 bases, J lost 2 bases, and 10 bases lay in between. CDR1 SGDLS and CDR2 YYNGEE come from the germline V gene. Here the CDR3 DNA reads TGTGCCAGCAGCGTAGATGGGCCTTCCACAGATACGCAGTATTTT. Translating gives CASSVDGPSTDTQYF.

This clonotype appeared many times. This chain joins TRBV15 and TRBJ2-7; TRBD2 agrees at 11 bases. Germline assignment: CDR1 LNHNV and CDR2 YYDKDF (reference sequence). This CDR3 comprises 16 residues. The junction had 8 bases not matched to a gene; V was cut back by 4 bases and J by 3 bases. Here the CDR3 reads CATSTFSSGGYYEQYF. The CDR3, as DNA: TGTGCCACCAGCACATTCTCTAGCGGGGGGTACTACGAGCAGTACTTC.

V is TRBV19 and J is TRBJ1-6; TRBD1 might be the D (6 bases). CDR3 length: 15 residues. Trimming took off 9 bases at V and 10 bases at J, with 22 bases between the two ends. Germline assignment: CDR1 LNHDA and CDR2 SQIVND (reference sequence). As DNA, the CDR3 is TGTGCCAGCACCCCGCGGGGGGCCTTCGGGTCACCCCTCCACTTT. It specifies CASTPRGAFGSPLHF.

The table lists this clonotype with many counts. V and J are TRBV13 and TRBJ1-3; D unresolved. This CDR3 contains 12 residues. V was pared by 7 bases and J by 8 bases, with 12 bases between. Germline lookup yields CDR1 PRHDT and CDR2 FYEKMQ (reference sequence). The CDR3 is CASTSALDTIYF. CDR3 sequence (DNA): TGTGCCAGCACCTCCGCTTTAGACACCATATATTTT.

The chain links TRBV29-1 to TRBJ1-1; 8 bases agree with TRBD1. The germline gives CDR1 SQVTM, CDR2 ANQGSEA. The CDR3 is 14 residues long. With 8 bases clipped from V and 1 base from J, the junction kept 9 bases outside the gene matches. CDR3 in amino acids: CSSIRTGRNTEAFF. The CDR3 nucleotides are TGCAGCTCGATAAGGACAGGGAGGAACACTGAAGCTTTCTTT.

This sequence joins TRBV12-3 or TRBV12-4 and TRBJ1-5, with TRBD1 matching over 8 bases. This CDR3 spans 13 amino acids. With V trimmed by 10 bases and J by 7 bases, 9 bases remained unmatched. In DNA, the CDR3 is TGTGCCATCAGATCAAACAGGGGGCAGCCCCAGCATTTT. This codes for CAIRSNRGQPQHF.

This rearrangement joins TRBV4-1 to TRBJ2-2, with 7 nucleotides matching TRBD2. CDR3 length: 15 amino acids. CDR1 is MGHRA and CDR2 is YSYEKL in the germline V gene. The J segment lost 1 base and the V segment lost 5 bases, leaving 4 bases of the junction unmatched. This CDR3 is CASSRSGVNTGELFF. DNA of the CDR3: TGCGCCAGCAGCAGAAGCGGGGTGAACACCGGGGAGCTGTTTTTT.

V gene TRBV28 combines with J gene TRBJ1-6, with 8 bases lining up with TRBD1. After removal of 5 bases from V and 5 bases from J, the junction contained 5 bases not matched to a gene. The CDR3 length is 15 residues. In germline, CDR1 is MDHEN, CDR2 SYDVKM. The CDR3 sequence is CASSPLDRDNSPLHF. CDR3 bases: TGTGCCAGCAGTCCTCTGGACAGGGATAATTCACCCCTCCACTTT.

This clonotype was seen many times. The chain combines TRBV27 with TRBJ2-7; D might be TRBD2 (6 bases). Germline CDR1 MNHEY, CDR2 SMNVEV (reference sequence). The CDR3 length is 13 residues. V lost 8 bases and J 4 bases, leaving 15 bases between the germline ends. CDR3 coding DNA: TGTGCCAGCGGGAGGCCTGTTCTGTACGAGCAGTACTTC. Translated: CASGRPVLYEQYF.

The rearrangement uses TRBV5-1 and TRBJ1-3, with unresolved D. Germline V gene data show CDR1 as SGHRS and CDR2 as YFSETQ. V lost 4 bases, J lost 7 bases, and 9 bases lay in between. The CDR3 is 12 residues long. The CDR3 DNA is TGCGCCAGCAGCGAGGACCAGAACACCATATATTTT. Its protein is CASSEDQNTIYF.

The chain employs TRBV10-3 and TRBJ2-5, with no clear D. The CDR3 is 14 residues long. The germline V gene encodes CDR1 ENHRY and CDR2 SYGVKD. Trimming took off 2 bases at V and 7 bases at J, with 14 bases between the two ends. The CDR3 DNA reads TGTGCCATCAGTGAGGTGGGGATCCTAGGGACCCAGTACTTC. Protein product: CAISEVGILGTQYF.

Turning to this clonotype: Germline is not matched at one junction end, which may reflect a read error. The chain couples TRBV4-1 to TRBJ2-2; possible D gene TRBD2, 6 bases. There are 11 residues in the CDR3. Per the germline V gene, CDR1 is MGHRA and CDR2 is YSYEKL. The CDR3 DNA reads TGCGCCAGCAGCCAAGAGAGGGGAGGAGTTTTT. It encodes CASSQERGGVF.

In this sample, this clonotype turned up many times. V gene TRBV6-2 or TRBV6-3 combines with J gene TRBJ1-1, with 8 bases aligning to TRBD1. V was pared by 5 bases and J by 6 bases, with 8 bases of the junction left unmatched. The length of the CDR3 is 14 residues. Germline V gene data show CDR1 as MNHEY and CDR2 as SVGEGT. CDR3 bases: TGTGCCAGCAGTCTTCAGGGGGCGGTCGCTGAAGCTTTCTTT. This sequence encodes CASSLQGAVAEAFF.